This T cell receptor (beta chain) was sequenced in a study of cytomegalovirus exposure and HLA in healthy donors. Study-level findings and limits: Researchers reportedly found TCR beta sequences accurately predicted most subjects' HLA-A and HLA-B alleles. For most TCR beta V segments, an earlier analysis put the productive rate at about 90% or about 30% of the time. A missense DCLRE1C variant was associated with V- and J-gene trimming of TCR beta chains in a later analysis, and an independent cohort replicated the association.

The PCR had 60 Vbeta and 13 Jbeta primers. Libraries were prepared by immunoSEQ multiplex PCR; TCRdb keeps only in-frame clonotypes and omits some of them. The table lists approximately 120,000 clones, 65% to 75% of them singletons. As concerns this clone: Its antigen is undetermined.

The CDR3 is 15 residues long. Germline-derived CDR1 and CDR2 are SGHVS and FQNEAQ. V lost 4 bases to trimming and J lost 5 bases, with 17 bases between them. Specimen: PBMCs. The receptor's source is a woman aged 50 to 65 in good health and CMV-seropositive. V and J are TRBV7-8 and TRBJ1-2; D not certain. CDR3 amino acids: CASSSNSLGGYGYTF. CDR3 nucleotides: TGTGCCAGCAGCTCCAATAGTCTTGGAGGTTATGGCTACACCTTC.